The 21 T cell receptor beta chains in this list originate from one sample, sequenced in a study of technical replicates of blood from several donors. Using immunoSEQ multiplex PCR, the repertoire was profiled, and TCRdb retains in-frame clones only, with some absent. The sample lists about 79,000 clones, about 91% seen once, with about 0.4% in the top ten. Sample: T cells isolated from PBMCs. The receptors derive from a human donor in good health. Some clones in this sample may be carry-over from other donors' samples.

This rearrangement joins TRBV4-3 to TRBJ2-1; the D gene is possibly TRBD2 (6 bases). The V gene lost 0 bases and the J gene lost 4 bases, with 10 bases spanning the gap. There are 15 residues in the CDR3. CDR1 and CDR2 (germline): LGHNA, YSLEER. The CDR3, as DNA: TGCGCCAGCAGCCAAGATCGGGGGACTTACAATGAGCAGTTCTTC. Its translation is CASSQDRGTYNEQFF.

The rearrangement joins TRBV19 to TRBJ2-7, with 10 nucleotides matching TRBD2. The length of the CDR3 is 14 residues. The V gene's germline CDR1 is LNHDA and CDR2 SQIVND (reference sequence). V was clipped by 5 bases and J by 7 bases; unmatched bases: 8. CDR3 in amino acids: CASSSGTSVREQYF. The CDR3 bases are TGTGCCAGTAGTTCCGGGACTAGCGTAAGGGAGCAGTACTTC.

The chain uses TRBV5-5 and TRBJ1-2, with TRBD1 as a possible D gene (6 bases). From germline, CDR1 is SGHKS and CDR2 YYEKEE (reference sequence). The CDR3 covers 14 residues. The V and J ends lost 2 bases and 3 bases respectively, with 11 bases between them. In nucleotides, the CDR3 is TGTGCCAGCAGCTTTCGACAGGCCCACTATGGCTACACCTTC. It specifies CASSFRQAHYGYTF.

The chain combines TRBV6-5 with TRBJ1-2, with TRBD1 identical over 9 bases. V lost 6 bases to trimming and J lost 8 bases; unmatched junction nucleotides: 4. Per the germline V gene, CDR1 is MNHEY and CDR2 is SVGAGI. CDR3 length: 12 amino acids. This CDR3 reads CASSRTGVGYTF. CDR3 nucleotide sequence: TGTGCCAGCAGCCGGACAGGGGTCGGCTACACCTTC.

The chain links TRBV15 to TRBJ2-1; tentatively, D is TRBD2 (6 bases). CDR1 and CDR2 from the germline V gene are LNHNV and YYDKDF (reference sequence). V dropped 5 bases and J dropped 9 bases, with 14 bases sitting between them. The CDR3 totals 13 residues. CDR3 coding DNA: TGTGCCACCAGCTTTGCGGGGACGGGTGAGCAGTTCTTC. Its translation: CATSFAGTGEQFF. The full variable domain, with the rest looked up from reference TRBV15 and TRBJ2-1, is DAMVIQNPRYQVTQFGKPVTLSCSQTLNHNVMYWYQQKSSQAPKLLFHYYDKDFNNEADTPDNFQSRRPNTSFCFLDIRSPGLGDTAMYLCATSFAGTGEQFFGPGTRLTVL.

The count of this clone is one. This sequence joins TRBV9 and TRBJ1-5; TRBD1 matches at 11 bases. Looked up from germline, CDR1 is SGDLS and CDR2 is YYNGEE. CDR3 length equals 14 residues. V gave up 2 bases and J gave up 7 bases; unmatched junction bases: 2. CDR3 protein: CASSVGQGVQPQHF. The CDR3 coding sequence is TGTGCCAGCAGCGTGGGACAGGGGGTGCAGCCCCAGCATTTT.

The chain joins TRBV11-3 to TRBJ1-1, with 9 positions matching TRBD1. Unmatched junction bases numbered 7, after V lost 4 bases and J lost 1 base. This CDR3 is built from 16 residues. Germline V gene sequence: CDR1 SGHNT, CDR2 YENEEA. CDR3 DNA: TGTGCCAGCAGCTCCCCGAGGGACAGGGCGAACACTGAAGCTTTCTTT. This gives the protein CASSSPRDRANTEAFF.

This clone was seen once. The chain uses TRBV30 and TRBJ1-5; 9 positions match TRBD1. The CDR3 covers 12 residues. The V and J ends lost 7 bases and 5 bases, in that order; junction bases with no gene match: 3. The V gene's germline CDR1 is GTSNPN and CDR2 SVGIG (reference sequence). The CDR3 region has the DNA TGTGCCTCCGGACAGGGGCATCAGCCCCAGCATTTT. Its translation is CASGQGHQPQHF.

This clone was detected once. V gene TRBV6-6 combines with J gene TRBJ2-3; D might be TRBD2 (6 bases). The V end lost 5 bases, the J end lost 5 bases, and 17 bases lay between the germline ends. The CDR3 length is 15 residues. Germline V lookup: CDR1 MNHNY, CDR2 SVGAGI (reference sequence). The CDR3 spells CASSERAGWEDTQYF. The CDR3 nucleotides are TGTGCCAGCAGTGAGCGGGCGGGATGGGAAGATACGCAGTATTTT.

The DNA of the CDR3 is TGCAGCGTTACTAGCGGCCTTTACGAGCAGTACTTC. It encodes CSVTSGLYEQYF. The gene calls are TRBV29-1 and TRBJ2-7; TRBD2 agrees at 8 bases. This CDR3 is built from 12 residues. Unmatched junction bases numbered 4, after V lost 5 bases and J lost 4 bases. Per the germline V gene, CDR1 is SQVTM and CDR2 is ANQGSEA.

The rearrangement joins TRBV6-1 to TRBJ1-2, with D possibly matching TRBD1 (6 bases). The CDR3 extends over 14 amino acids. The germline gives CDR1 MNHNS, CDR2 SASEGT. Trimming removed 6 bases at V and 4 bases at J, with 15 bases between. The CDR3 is CASRGPTGFYGYTF. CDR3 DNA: TGTGCCAGCAGGGGCCCGACAGGTTTCTATGGCTACACCTTC.

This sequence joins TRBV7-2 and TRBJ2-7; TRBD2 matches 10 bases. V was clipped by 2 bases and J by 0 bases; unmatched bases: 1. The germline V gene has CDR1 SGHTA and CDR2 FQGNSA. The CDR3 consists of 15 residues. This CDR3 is CASSLLAGVSYEQYF. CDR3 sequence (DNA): TGTGCCAGCAGCTTACTAGCGGGGGTCTCCTACGAGCAGTACTTC.

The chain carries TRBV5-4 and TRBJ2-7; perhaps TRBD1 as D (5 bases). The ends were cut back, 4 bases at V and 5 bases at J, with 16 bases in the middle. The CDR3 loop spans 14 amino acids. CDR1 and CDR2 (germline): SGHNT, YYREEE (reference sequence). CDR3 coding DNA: TGTGCCAGCAGCCCGCAGGGTACGGTCCACGAGCAGTACTTC. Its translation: CASSPQGTVHEQYF.

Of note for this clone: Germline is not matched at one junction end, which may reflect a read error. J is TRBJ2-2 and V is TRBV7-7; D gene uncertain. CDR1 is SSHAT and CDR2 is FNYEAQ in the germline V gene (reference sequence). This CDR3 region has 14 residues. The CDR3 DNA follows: TGTGCTAGCAGCTTACACAGCTTTACCGGGGAGCTGTTTTTT. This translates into CASSLHSFTGELFF.

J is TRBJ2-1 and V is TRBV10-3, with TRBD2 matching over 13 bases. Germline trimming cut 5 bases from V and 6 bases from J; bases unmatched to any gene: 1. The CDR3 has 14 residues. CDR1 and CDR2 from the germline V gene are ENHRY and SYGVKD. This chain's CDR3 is CAISTSGRANEQFF. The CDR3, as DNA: TGTGCCATCAGTACTAGCGGGAGGGCCAATGAGCAGTTCTTC.

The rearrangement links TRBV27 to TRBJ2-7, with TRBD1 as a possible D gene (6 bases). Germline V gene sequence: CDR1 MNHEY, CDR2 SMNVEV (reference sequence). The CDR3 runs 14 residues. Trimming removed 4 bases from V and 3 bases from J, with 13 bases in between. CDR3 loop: CASSSSGDFYEQYF. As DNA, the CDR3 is TGTGCCAGCAGTTCGTCAGGGGATTTCTACGAGCAGTACTTC.

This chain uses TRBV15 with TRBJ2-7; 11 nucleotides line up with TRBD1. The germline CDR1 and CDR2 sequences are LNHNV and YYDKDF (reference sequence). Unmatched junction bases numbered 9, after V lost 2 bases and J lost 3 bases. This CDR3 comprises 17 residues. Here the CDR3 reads CATSRPKSGTGGYEQYF. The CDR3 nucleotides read TGTGCCACCAGCAGACCTAAATCCGGGACAGGGGGCTACGAGCAGTACTTC.

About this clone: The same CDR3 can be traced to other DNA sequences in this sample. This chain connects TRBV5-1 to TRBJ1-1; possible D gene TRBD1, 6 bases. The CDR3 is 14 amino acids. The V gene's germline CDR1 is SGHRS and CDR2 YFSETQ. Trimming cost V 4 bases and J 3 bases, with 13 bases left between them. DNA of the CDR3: TGCGCCAGCAGCCTGGGGGGCGGTTACACTGAAGCTTTCTTT. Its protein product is CASSLGGGYTEAFF. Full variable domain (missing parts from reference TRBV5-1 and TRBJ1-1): KAGVTQTPRYLIKTRGQQVTLSCSPISGHRSVSWYQQTPGQGLQFLFEYFSETQRNKGNFPGRFSGRQFSNSRSEMNVSTLELGDSALYLCASSLGGGYTEAFFGQGTRLTVV.

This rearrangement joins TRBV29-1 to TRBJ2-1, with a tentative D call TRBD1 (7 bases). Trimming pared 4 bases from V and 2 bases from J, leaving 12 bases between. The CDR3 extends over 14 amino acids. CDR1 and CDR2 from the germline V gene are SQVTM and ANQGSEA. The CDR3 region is CSVGRDSPYNEQFF. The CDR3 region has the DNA TGCAGCGTTGGGCGGGACAGTCCCTACAATGAGCAGTTCTTC.

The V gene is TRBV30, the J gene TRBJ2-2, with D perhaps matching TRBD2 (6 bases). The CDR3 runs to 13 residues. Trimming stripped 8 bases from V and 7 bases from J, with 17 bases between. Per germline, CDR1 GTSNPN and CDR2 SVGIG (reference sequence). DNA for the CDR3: TGTGCCGGTGCCGGGACTGCGTTCGGGGAGCTGTTTTTT. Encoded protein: CAGAGTAFGELFF.

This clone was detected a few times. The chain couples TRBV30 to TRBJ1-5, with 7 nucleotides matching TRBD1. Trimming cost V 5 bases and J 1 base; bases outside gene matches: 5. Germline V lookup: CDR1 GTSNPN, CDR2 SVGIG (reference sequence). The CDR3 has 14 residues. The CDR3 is CAWDPGQSNQPQHF. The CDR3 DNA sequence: TGTGCCTGGGACCCGGGACAGAGCAATCAGCCCCAGCATTTT.